This T cell receptor beta chain is from a study of T cell responses to AZD1222 COVID-19 vaccine. In the study overall: Second doses at about 4 or about 12 weeks were pooled. Points from the study as a whole: White British people made up most donors, females outnumbered males, and clonal diversity was possibly underestimated. When two AZD1222 doses had been given, Spike-specific TCR breadth and depth rose. Per reports, nearly half of all spike-specific TCRs target regions that are unmutated in variants.

CDR1 is ENHRY, CDR2 SYGVKD, per germline. The CDR3 runs to 14 residues. V was trimmed by 6 bases and J by 7 bases, leaving 13 bases between them. Profiled with immunoSEQ multiplex PCR; TCRdb holds only in-frame clones, not every one. This table holds 110,000 or so clones, about 88% found once. For this clone: Its antigen is unidentified.

This receptor was taken from an adult in good health. Specimen: peripheral blood, collected on day 0 of AZD1222 vaccination. The V gene is TRBV10-3, the J gene TRBJ1-6, with D perhaps matching TRBD1 (5 bases). The CDR3 DNA follows: TGTGCCATCAGGGGAGGGGTGGCCAATTCACCCCTCCACTTT. It yields the protein CAIRGGVANSPLHF.